The clone carrying this T cell receptor (beta chain) was found a few times. As processed by the authors: Counts of nucleated cells, estimated from reference gene primer amplification, were obtained. Measured with immunoSEQ multiplex PCR; TCRdb has only the in-frame clones, and not every one. The D gene and trimming were derived from the DNA, and the V and J assignments and clone size from that table. The data contain some 140,000 clones, roughly 78% of them singletons. This record belongs to a study of blood T cell repertoires in COVID-19. Input material: peripheral blood. This sequence originates from a man in his 60s with acute or convalescent COVID-19.

The CDR3 region is CSGTRGDTQYF. CDR3 sequence (DNA): TGCAGCGGGACGCGGGGAGATACGCAGTATTTT. This chain connects TRBV29-1 to TRBJ2-3; D perhaps matches TRBD2 (6 bases). The V and J ends lost 7 bases and 5 bases respectively, with 10 bases between them. CDR3 length: 11 amino acids. Germline V lookup: CDR1 SQVTM, CDR2 ANQGSEA.